The present entry profiles one T cell receptor (beta chain) with its context. The antigen is not known. At one of its ends the junction is not consistent with the germline gene, which may arise from a read error. This entry is derived from a study of a mutant IDH1 vaccine in newly diagnosed glioma. Repertoires were generated with immunoSEQ multiplex PCR, while TCRdb's copy carries only in-frame clones and drops some. The data show under 60,000 clones, approximately 76% seen once. Described time point: week 47, end of study. Vaccination comprised doses that each held 300 ug of mutant IDH1 20-mer peptide, plus topical imiquimod. The starting material was PBMCs, obtained from a glioma patient whose treatment included an IDH1 peptide vaccine. The sequence came from a woman aged 35 to 49 with glioma. Some clones in this sample may be carry-over from other donors' samples.

CDR3 sequence: CAISESGRVSNIQYF. For the CDR3, the DNA is TGTGCCATCAGTGAGTCAGGCAGAGTATCGAACATCCAGTACTTC. J is TRBJ2-4 and V is TRBV10-3, with unresolved D. From germline, CDR1 is ENHRY and CDR2 SYGVKD. The CDR3 contains 15 residues.